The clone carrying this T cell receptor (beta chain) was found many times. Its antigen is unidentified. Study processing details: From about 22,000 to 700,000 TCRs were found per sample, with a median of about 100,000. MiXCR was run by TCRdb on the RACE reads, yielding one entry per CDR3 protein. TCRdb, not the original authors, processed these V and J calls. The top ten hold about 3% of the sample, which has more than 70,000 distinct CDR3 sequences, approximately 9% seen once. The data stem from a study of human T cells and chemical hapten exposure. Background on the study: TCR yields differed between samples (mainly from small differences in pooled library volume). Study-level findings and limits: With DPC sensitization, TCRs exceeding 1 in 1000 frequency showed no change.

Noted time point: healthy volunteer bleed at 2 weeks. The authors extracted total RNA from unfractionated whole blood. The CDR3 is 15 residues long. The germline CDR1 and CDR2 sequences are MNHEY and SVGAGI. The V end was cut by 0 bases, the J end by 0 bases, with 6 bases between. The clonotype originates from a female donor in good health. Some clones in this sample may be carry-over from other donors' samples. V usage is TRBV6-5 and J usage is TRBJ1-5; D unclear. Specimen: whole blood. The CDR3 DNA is TGTGCCAGCAGTTACTCGAGGGATAGCAATCAGCCCCAGCATTTT. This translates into CASSYSRDSNQPQHF.